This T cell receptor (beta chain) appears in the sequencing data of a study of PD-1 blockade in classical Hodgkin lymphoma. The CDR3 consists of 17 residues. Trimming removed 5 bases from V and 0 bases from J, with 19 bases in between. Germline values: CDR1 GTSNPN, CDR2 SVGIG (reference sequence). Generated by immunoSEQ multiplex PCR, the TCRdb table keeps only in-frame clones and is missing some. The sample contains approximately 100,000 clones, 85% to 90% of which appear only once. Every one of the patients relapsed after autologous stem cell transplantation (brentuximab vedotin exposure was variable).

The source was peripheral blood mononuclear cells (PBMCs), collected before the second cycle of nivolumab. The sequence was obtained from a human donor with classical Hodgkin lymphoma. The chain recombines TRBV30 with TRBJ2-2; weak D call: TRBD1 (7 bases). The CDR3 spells CAWEKVAGGTNTGELFF. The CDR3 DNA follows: TGTGCCTGGGAGAAAGTAGCAGGGGGGACGAACACCGGGGAGCTGTTTTTT.